This passage covers 28 T cell receptor beta chains from one sample sequenced in a study of Graves' ophthalmopathy and Graves' hyperthyroidism. Amplified material comprised TCR beta CDR3 regions derived from RNA transcripts. Scientists carried out first-round RT-PCR using HTBI primers and then a second-round multiplex PCR. TCRdb reprocessed the multiplex PCR reads via MiXCR and lists one record per CDR3 protein. Found here are about 220,000 distinct CDR3 sequences, about 22% of them singletons; the top ten hold roughly 45%. The specimen sequenced was peripheral blood. These TCRs come from a woman between 50 and 59 years old with Graves' ophthalmopathy.

This clonotype occurred many times. The chain carries TRBV7-3 and TRBJ2-7; 7 positions agree with TRBD2. The CDR3 is 15 amino acids. V shed 1 base and J 3 bases; nucleotides not matched to a gene: 6. The germline CDR1 and CDR2 sequences are SGHTA and FQGTGA. CDR3 in amino acids: CASSLNAGENYEQYF. DNA for the CDR3: TGTGCCAGCAGCTTAAATGCGGGAGAGAACTACGAGCAGTACTTC.

This clonotype was found a few times. The rearrangement joins TRBV2 to TRBJ1-2, with TRBD1 identical over 8 bases. The trim removed 6 bases at V and 2 bases at J, leaving 5 bases unmatched. The CDR3 length is 14 residues. Germline values: CDR1 SNHLY, CDR2 FYNNEI. The CDR3 loop reads CASSRDRMNYGYTF. The CDR3 DNA follows: TGTGCCAGCAGCCGGGACAGGATGAACTATGGCTACACCTTC.

CDR3 nucleotides: TGTGCCAGCAGATTAGGACAGGCCGAGCAGTACTTC. Its protein product is CASRLGQAEQYF. This chain links TRBV28 with TRBJ2-7, with 7 bases aligning to TRBD1. Per germline, CDR1 MDHEN and CDR2 SYDVKM. The J segment lost 6 bases and the V segment lost 6 bases, leaving 5 bases of the junction unmatched. CDR3 length: 12 amino acids.

A remark on this clonotype: At one of its ends the junction is not consistent with the germline gene, which may arise from a read error. The chain links TRBV2 to TRBJ1-6; a weak D match, TRBD1 (5 bases). Germline V gene sequence: CDR1 SNHLY, CDR2 FYNNEI. CDR3 size: 15 residues. The CDR3 nucleotides read TGCGCCAGCAGTGAGTTGGGACGGACTAATTCACCCCTCCACTTT. Translation gives CASSELGRTNSPLHF.

This clonotype was observed many times. The chain couples TRBV3-1 to TRBJ1-1; maybe TRBD1 (5 bases). The ends were cut back, 1 base at V and 4 bases at J, with 7 bases in the middle. Germline lookup yields CDR1 LGHDT and CDR2 YNNKEL (reference sequence). The CDR3 is 13 residues long. CDR3 amino acids: CASSQVGGTEAFF. The CDR3 nucleotides are TGTGCCAGCAGCCAAGTTGGGGGCACTGAAGCTTTCTTT.

This clonotype was detected many times. This rearrangement joins TRBV2 to TRBJ1-5; D is undetermined. The V end lost 5 bases, the J end lost 1 base, and 12 bases lay between the germline ends. The CDR3 totals 15 residues. From germline, CDR1 is SNHLY and CDR2 FYNNEI. CDR3 amino acids: CASSRQRGSNQPQHF. CDR3 sequence (DNA): TGTGCCAGCAGTAGGCAACGGGGAAGCAATCAGCCCCAGCATTTT.

This clonotype was observed many times. The V and J genes are TRBV29-1 and TRBJ2-7, with D maybe TRBD2 (6 bases). Germline CDR1 SQVTM, CDR2 ANQGSEA. The CDR3 sequence is 12 residues long. V lost 1 base and J lost 7, with 11 bases in between. The CDR3 DNA follows: TGCAGCGTTGAAGTAATGGGGAGGGAGCAGTACTTC. Translated, it gives CSVEVMGREQYF.

This clonotype was detected ten times or more. The CDR3 spells CASSLDHLQTQYF. The CDR3 bases are TGTGCCAGCAGCTTAGACCACCTGCAGACCCAGTACTTC. V gene TRBV7-2 combines with J gene TRBJ2-5, with unresolved D. Looked up from germline, CDR1 is SGHTA and CDR2 is FQGNSA. The length of the CDR3 is 13 residues. With 1 base removed from V and 6 bases from J, the gap between germline ends came to 9 bases. Complete variable domain (other parts from reference TRBV7-2 and TRBJ2-5): GAGVSQSPSNKVTEKGKDVELRCDPISGHTALYWYRQSLGQGLEFLIYFQGNSAPDKSGLPSDRFSAERTGGSVSTLTIQRTQQEDSAVYLCASSLDHLQTQYFGPGTRLLVL.

This clonotype was observed at least ten times. The V gene is TRBV5-5, the J gene TRBJ2-4; the match to TRBD1 covers 7 bases. The CDR3 runs 17 residues. CDR1 and CDR2 from the germline V gene are SGHKS and YYEKEE (reference sequence). J lost 5 bases, V lost 4 bases, and 15 bases had no gene match. The CDR3 sequence: CASSPRGTAPQENIQYF. CDR3 sequence (DNA): TGTGCCAGCAGCCCCCGAGGGACAGCACCTCAAGAAAACATTCAGTACTTC.

This clonotype was observed many times. The chain joins TRBV12-3 or TRBV12-4 to TRBJ1-1; no definite D call. Trimming stripped 4 bases from V and 5 bases from J, with 11 bases between. The CDR3 has 13 residues. Written as DNA, the CDR3 is TGTGCCAGCAGTTCTCTGGCCCGGACTGAAGCTTTCTTT. This sequence encodes CASSSLARTEAFF.

This clonotype was seen at least ten times. J is TRBJ1-2 and V is TRBV27; D gene unclear. CDR1 and CDR2 from the germline V gene are MNHEY and SMNVEV (reference sequence). The CDR3 contains 15 residues. Trimming pared 10 bases from V and 0 bases from J, leaving 18 bases between. The CDR3 reads CATPPRVPANYGYTF. The CDR3 DNA sequence: TGTGCCACCCCCCCCCGGGTCCCCGCTAACTATGGCTACACCTTC.

The V and J genes are TRBV28 and TRBJ2-7; no clear D. The germline V gene encodes CDR1 MDHEN and CDR2 SYDVKM. Trimming removed 4 bases at V and 3 bases at J, with 10 bases between. The CDR3 length is 13 residues. CDR3 nucleotide sequence: TGTGCCAGCAGTTCCAATGAAGTCTACGAGCAGTACTTC. This translates into CASSSNEVYEQYF.

This clonotype was counted ten times or more. The J gene is TRBJ2-7, the V gene TRBV15; TRBD1 agrees at 10 bases. V lost 0 bases to trimming and J lost 5 bases; unmatched junction nucleotides: 10. The CDR3 has 17 amino acids. Germline CDR1 LNHNV, CDR2 YYDKDF (reference sequence). The CDR3 region is CATSREIAGTGVDEQYF. For the CDR3, the DNA is TGTGCCACCAGCAGAGAGATAGCCGGGACAGGGGTTGACGAGCAGTACTTC.

This clonotype occurred many times. The V call is TRBV6-2 or TRBV6-3, the J call TRBJ1-1; TRBD1 matches at 8 bases. The germline V gene encodes CDR1 MNHEY and CDR2 SVGEGT. The CDR3 is 13 residues long. Trimming removed 5 bases from V and 6 bases from J; junction bases left unmatched: 5. CDR3 bases: TGTGCCAGCAGTCCAGAGGACAGGGCTGAAGCTTTCTTT. This sequence encodes CASSPEDRAEAFF.

Details on this clonotype: The missing conserved phenylalanine or tryptophan at the end of this CDR3 makes a read error likely. The V gene is TRBV12-3 or TRBV12-4, the J gene TRBJ1-1; TRBD1 might be the D (5 bases). The CDR3 length is 13 residues. The V end was cut by 9 bases, the J end by 1 base, with 12 bases between. The CDR3 region has the DNA TGTGCCAGTAGCTGGGGGGGGAACACTGAAGCTTTCTCT. Its protein product is CASSWGGNTEAFS.

This clonotype was recorded at least ten times. The chain combines TRBV28 with TRBJ2-7; D possibly matches TRBD1 or TRBD2 (6 bases each). The length of the CDR3 is 16 residues. V lost 6 bases and J 5 bases, leaving 23 bases between the germline ends. Germline V gene lookup returns CDR1 MDHEN and CDR2 SYDVKM. The CDR3 reads CASRLQGTVLWNEQYF. Written as DNA, the CDR3 is TGTGCCAGCAGACTTCAGGGGACTGTACTATGGAACGAGCAGTACTTC.

This clonotype was counted many times. The chain recombines TRBV27 with TRBJ2-7, with 7 positions matching TRBD2. This CDR3 spans 12 amino acids. In germline, CDR1 is MNHEY, CDR2 SMNVEV (reference sequence). Unmatched junction bases numbered 1, after V lost 0 bases and J lost 8 bases. The CDR3 is CASSLSGGKQYF. CDR3 bases: TGTGCCAGCAGTTTATCGGGAGGGAAGCAGTACTTC.

This clonotype was seen ten or more times. The chain uses TRBV20-1 and TRBJ2-4; D call uncertain. Between the trimmed V and J ends, which lost 3 bases and 0 bases, there was a span of 6 bases. The CDR3 is 13 amino acids. From germline, CDR1 is DFQATT and CDR2 SNEGSKA (reference sequence). In DNA, the CDR3 is TGCAGTGCTAGTAGCATAGCCAAAAACATTCAGTACTTC. It specifies CSASSIAKNIQYF.

This clonotype was found many times. The CDR3 DNA sequence: TGCAGTGCTGGGGGGGACAGGGACAGTTCACCCCTCCACTTT. Its translation: CSAGGDRDSSPLHF. V gene TRBV20-1 combines with J gene TRBJ1-6; TRBD1 matches at 9 bases. CDR3 length: 14 residues. CDR1 and CDR2 from the germline V gene are DFQATT and SNEGSKA (reference sequence). J lost 9 bases, V lost 5 bases, and 8 bases had no gene match.

This clonotype was recorded once. V and J are TRBV7-3 and TRBJ2-2; maybe TRBD2 (5 bases). Trimming removed 2 bases from V and 0 bases from J, with 10 bases in between. The CDR3 has 16 amino acids. Germline CDR1 reads SGHTA; CDR2 reads FQGTGA. This CDR3 reads CASSLQGSANTGELFF. CDR3 nucleotides: TGTGCCAGCAGCTTACAAGGGAGCGCGAACACCGGGGAGCTGTTTTTT.

This clonotype was detected many times. The V and J genes are TRBV19 and TRBJ1-5; no clear D. V was trimmed by 0 bases and J by 6 bases, leaving 9 bases between them. The CDR3 totals 14 residues. CDR1 LNHDA and CDR2 SQIVND come from the germline V gene (reference sequence). CDR3 protein: CASSIERGPQPQHF. The CDR3, as DNA: TGTGCCAGTAGTATAGAACGGGGTCCTCAGCCCCAGCATTTT. The full variable domain, rest sourced from reference TRBV19 and TRBJ1-5, is DGGITQSPKYLFRKEGQNVTLSCEQNLNHDAMYWYRQDPGQGLRLIYYSQIVNDFQKGDIAEGYSVSREKKESFPLTVTSAQKNPTAFYLCASSIERGPQPQHFGDGTRLSIL.

At least ten counts were recorded for this clonotype. The V call is TRBV5-6, the J call TRBJ1-2; no definite D call. Germline CDR1 and CDR2: SGHDT and YYEEEE. This CDR3 comprises 15 residues. V was trimmed by 3 bases and J by 5 bases, leaving 17 bases between them. The CDR3 nucleotides are TGTGCCAGCAGCTCCCCCTTAACAGCACCTTATGGCTACACCTTC. Its translation is CASSSPLTAPYGYTF.

The CDR3 spells CALERRDGYYSSYEQYF. CDR3 nucleotide sequence: TGTGCCCTTGAACGGCGGGACGGCTATTACAGCTCCTACGAGCAGTACTTC. The chain combines TRBV10-3 with TRBJ2-7; possibly TRBD2 for D (6 bases). V lost 11 bases, J lost 0 bases, and 26 bases lay in between. This CDR3 has 17 amino acids. The germline V gene has CDR1 ENHRY and CDR2 SYGVKD.

The sample holds many counts of this clonotype. The J gene is TRBJ1-1, the V gene TRBV6-1, with no clear D. CDR3 length: 14 residues. Per germline, CDR1 MNHNS and CDR2 SASEGT. V lost 7 bases and J lost 0, with 12 bases in between. The CDR3 loop reads CASNSRQVNTEAFF. DNA of the CDR3: TGTGCCAGCAATAGTCGACAAGTGAACACTGAAGCTTTCTTT.

This clonotype was detected many times. V usage is TRBV7-8 and J usage is TRBJ1-3; D may be TRBD1 (5 bases). The CDR3 extends over 15 amino acids. V dropped 5 bases and J dropped 3 bases, with 14 bases sitting between them. CDR1 is SGHVS, CDR2 FQNEAQ, per germline. The CDR3, as DNA: TGTGCCAGCAGCCAAAACCGGGACCGTGGAAACACCATATATTTT. It yields the protein CASSQNRDRGNTIYF.

Remarks on this clonotype: A much larger clone lies one base from this, so it may be a read error. The chain is built from TRBV6-1 and TRBJ2-7, with D unclear. This CDR3 is 13 amino acids long. Germline V gene data show CDR1 as MNHNS and CDR2 as SASEGT. The CDR3 DNA reads as TGTGCCAGCAGTGTCGACATGCCCTACGAGCAGTCCTTC. This sequence encodes CASSVDMPYEQSF.

This clonotype was observed at least ten times. The genes are TRBV3-1 and TRBJ2-7; tentatively, D is TRBD1 or TRBD2 (5 bases each). The length of the CDR3 is 14 residues. V was trimmed by 2 bases and J by 2 bases, leaving 10 bases between them. CDR1 is LGHDT and CDR2 is YNNKEL in the germline V gene (reference sequence). CDR3 region: CASSQWDQAYEQYF. CDR3 DNA: TGTGCCAGCAGCCAATGGGACCAGGCCTACGAGCAGTACTTC.

This clonotype appeared many times. The V and J genes are TRBV5-1 and TRBJ2-7; D is perhaps TRBD1 (6 bases). CDR3 length equals 16 residues. From germline, CDR1 is SGHRS and CDR2 YFSETQ. Trimming cost V 0 bases and J 4 bases, with 17 bases left between them. DNA for the CDR3: TGCGCCAGCAGCTTGGAAACCGGACCTAGGGGGTACGAGCAGTACTTC. This encodes CASSLETGPRGYEQYF.